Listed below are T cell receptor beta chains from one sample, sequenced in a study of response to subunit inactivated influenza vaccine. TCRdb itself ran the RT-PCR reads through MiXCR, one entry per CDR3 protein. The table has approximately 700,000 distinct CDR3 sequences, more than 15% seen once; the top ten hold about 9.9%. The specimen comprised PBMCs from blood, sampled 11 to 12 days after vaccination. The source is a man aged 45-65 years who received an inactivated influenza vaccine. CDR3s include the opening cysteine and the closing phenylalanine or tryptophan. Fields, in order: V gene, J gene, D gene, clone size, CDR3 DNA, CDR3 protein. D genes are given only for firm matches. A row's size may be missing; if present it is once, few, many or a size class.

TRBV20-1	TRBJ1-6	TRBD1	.	TGCAGTGCTTACAGGGGGCTCTCTGATTCACCCCTCCACTTT	CSAYRGLSDSPLHF
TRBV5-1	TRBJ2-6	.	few	TGCGCCAGCAGCCCGTTGCCGATCACTACAGGCTCTGGGGCCAACGTCCTGACTTTC	CASSPLPITTGSGANVLTF
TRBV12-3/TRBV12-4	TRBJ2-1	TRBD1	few	TGTGCCAGCAGTCACGCCCAAGACCTGGACAGGTGGAGCTCCTACAATGAGCAGTTCTTC	CASSHAQDLDRWSSYNEQFF
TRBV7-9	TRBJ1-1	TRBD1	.	TGTGCCAGCAGCTTAGCGGGGGGACAGGGCCCTGAAGCTTTCTTT	CASSLAGGQGPEAFF
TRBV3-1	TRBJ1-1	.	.	TGTGCCAGCAGCCAAGATTACAATACTGAAGCTTTCTTT	CASSQDYNTEAFF
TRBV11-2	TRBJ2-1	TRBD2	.	TGTGCCAGCAGCTTACGATCCGGGACTAGCCGTTACAATGAGCAGTTCTTC	CASSLRSGTSRYNEQFF
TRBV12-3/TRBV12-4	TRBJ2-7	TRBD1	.	TGTGCCAGCAGTTTAGGGGTACGGACAGGTTACGAGCAGTACTTC	CASSLGVRTGYEQYF
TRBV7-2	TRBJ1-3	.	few	TGTGCCAGCAGCTTAGATCAGACCCCTGGAAACACCATATATTTT	CASSLDQTPGNTIYF
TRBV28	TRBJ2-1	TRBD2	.	TGTGCCAGCAGCCCGCCGGGAGGGGACAATGAGCAGTTCTTC	CASSPPGGDNEQFF
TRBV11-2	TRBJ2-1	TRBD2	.	TGTGCCAGCAGAGGCGCCGCAGGGCTAGCGGGAGGCCCAAGCTCCTACAATGAGCAGTTCTTC	CASRGAAGLAGGPSSYNEQFF
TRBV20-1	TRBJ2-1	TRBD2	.	TGCAGTGCTAGAGCGGGAGGGCCGAAAAATGAGCAGTTCTTC	CSARAGGPKNEQFF
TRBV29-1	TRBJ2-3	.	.	TGCAGCGTTGGCGAGGGTGGGGGTACGCAGTATTTT	CSVGEGGGTQYF
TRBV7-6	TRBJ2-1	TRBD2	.	TGTGCCAGCAGCGTCCCGGCCCCGGGACTAGTCTCCTACAATGAGCAGTTCTTC	CASSVPAPGLVSYNEQFF
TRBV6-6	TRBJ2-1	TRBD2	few	TGTGCCAGCAGATTAGCGGGAGTGGGTGAGCAGTTCTTC	CASRLAGVGEQFF
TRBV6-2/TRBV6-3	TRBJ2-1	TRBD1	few	TGTGCCAGCAGGCCGACAGGGGAGTTGTCTTACGGTTGGGTGCAGTTCTTC	CASRPTGELSYGWVQFF
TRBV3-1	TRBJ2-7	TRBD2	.	TGTGCCAGCAGCTTCCAAAGCGGGGGGGCCTACGAGCAGTACTTC	CASSFQSGGAYEQYF
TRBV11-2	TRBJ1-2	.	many	TGTGCCAGCAGCCGAGGAGGGTCCTATGGCTACACCTTC	CASSRGGSYGYTF
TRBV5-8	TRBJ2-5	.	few	TGTGCCAGCAGCTTACCGGGCGGGGAACAAGAGACCCAGTACTTC	CASSLPGGEQETQYF
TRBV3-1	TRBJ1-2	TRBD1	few	TGTGCCAGCAGCCAAGATTACAGGGGTGACTATGGCTACACCTTC	CASSQDYRGDYGYTF
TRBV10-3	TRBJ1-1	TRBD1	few	TGTGCCATCAGTGGGGGACAGGGGGCAAGTAACACTGAAGCTTTCTTT	CAISGGQGASNTEAFF
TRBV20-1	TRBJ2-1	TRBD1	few	TGCAGTGCGGGGACAGATCTCAATGAGCAGTTCTTC	CSAGTDLNEQFF
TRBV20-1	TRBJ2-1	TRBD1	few	TGCAGTGCCTTAGACAGGGCGCCCTACAATGAGCAGTTCTTC	CSALDRAPYNEQFF
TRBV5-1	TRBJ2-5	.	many	TGCGCCAGCACCCCTCCAATTTCAGGTTCTGGGAGAGAAGAGACCCAGTACTTC	CASTPPISGSGREETQYF
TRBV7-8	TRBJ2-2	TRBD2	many	TGTGCCAGCAGCCCACGGGGGGGCAGGGCCGGGGAGCTGTTTTTT	CASSPRGGRAGELFF
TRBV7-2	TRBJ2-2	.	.	TGTGCCGGCAGCTTAACCCCAAACACCGGGGAGCTGTTTTTT	CAGSLTPNTGELFF
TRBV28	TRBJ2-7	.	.	TGTGCCAGCAGAACCGGGATCATGAGAATCTACGAGCAGTACTTC	CASRTGIMRIYEQYF
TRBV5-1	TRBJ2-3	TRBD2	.	TGCGCCAGCAGCTTCGGGGGGTACACAGATACGCAGTATTTT	CASSFGGYTDTQYF
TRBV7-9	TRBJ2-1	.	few	TGTGCCAGCAGCTTAGTGACTAAGGGCCATGAGCAGTTCTTC	CASSLVTKGHEQFF
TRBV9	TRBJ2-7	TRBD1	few	TGTGCCAGCAGCCAGGGACAGGGAGGCGAGCAGTACTTC	CASSQGQGGEQYF
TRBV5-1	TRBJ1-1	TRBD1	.	TGCGCCAGCAGCTCATACAGGGGAGGGACAAACGGCGCTGAAGCTTTCTTT	CASSSYRGGTNGAEAFF
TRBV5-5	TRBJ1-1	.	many	TGTGCCAGCAGCTTGGAGTGGTTACCGAACACTGAAGCTTTCTTT	CASSLEWLPNTEAFF
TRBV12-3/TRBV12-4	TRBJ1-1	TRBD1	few	TGTGCCAGCAGTATTGGACAGGGGGGAACTGAAGCTTTCTTT	CASSIGQGGTEAFF
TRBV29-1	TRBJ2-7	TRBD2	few	TGCAGCGTTGTGGGGGCAGACTTTGGGACTAGCGGTCCCTACGAGCAGTACTTC	CSVVGADFGTSGPYEQYF
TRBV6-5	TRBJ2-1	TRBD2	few	TGTGCCAGCAGTTACCGGACTAGCGGGAGATTTTTTCAGTTCTTC	CASSYRTSGRFFQFF
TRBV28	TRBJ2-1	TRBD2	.	TGTGCCAGCAGTCCGGGACTAGTTTTCACTGAGCAGTTCTTC	CASSPGLVFTEQFF
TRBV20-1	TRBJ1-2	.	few	TGCAGTGCTAGTCCCCCGGTAAACTATGGCTACACCTTC	CSASPPVNYGYTF
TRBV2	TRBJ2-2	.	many	TGTGCCAGCAGTGAAGCGCTTGGGGCCGGGGAGCTGTTTTTT	CASSEALGAGELFF
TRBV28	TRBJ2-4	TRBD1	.	TGTGCCAGCAGTTCACCGGGACAGATAGCCAAAAACATTCAGTACTTC	CASSSPGQIAKNIQYF
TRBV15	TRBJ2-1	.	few	TGTGCCACCAGCAGCCTCCGCGCACTAGCAAAGGAGCAGTTCTTC	CATSSLRALAKEQFF
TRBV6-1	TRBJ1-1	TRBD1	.	TGTGCCAGCAGTCGGACAGGTCAGAACACTGAAGCTTTCTTT	CASSRTGQNTEAFF
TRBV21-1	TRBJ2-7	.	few	TGTGCAGCTGGCCCCCTTAGGGGCCTACAAGACGAGCAGTACTTC	CAAGPLRGLQDEQYF